The present T cell receptor (beta chain) was sequenced within a study of blood T cell repertoires in COVID-19. Overall study context: Sites across the United States, Italy and Spain contributed samples from acute and convalescent COVID-19. PBMCs, B-cell-depleted T cells, or T cells provided the cDNA or gDNA that made up the material.

The protocol was immunoSEQ multiplex PCR, while the TCRdb copy is restricted to in-frame clones and leaves out a portion. The sample carries more than 90,000 clones, 85% recorded once. This clone was seen just once. V was trimmed by 2 bases and J by 6 bases, leaving 17 bases between them. Germline V lookup: CDR1 SGHDN, CDR2 FVKESK. The CDR3 runs to 15 residues. Specimen: peripheral blood. V gene TRBV14 combines with J gene TRBJ2-7; D is possibly TRBD1 (6 bases). The receptor was derived from a man older than 75 with acute or convalescent COVID-19. CDR3 bases: TGTGCCAGCAGCCAACAACAGGGAATCGCGACCGAGCAGTACTTC. It specifies CASSQQQGIATEQYF.